Included here is one TCR beta chain sequence, with context. Its cognate antigen is unknown. Germline CDR1 reads LGHNA; CDR2 reads YNFKEQ. The length of the CDR3 is 16 residues. The trim removed 1 base at V and 2 bases at J, leaving 4 bases unmatched. This sample was included in a study of cytomegalovirus exposure and HLA in healthy donors. Data came from immunoSEQ multiplex PCR; TCRdb stores just in-frame clones and leaves some out. The sample holds around 70,000 clones, approximately 95% seen once. Study-wide points: Altogether, 164 TCR beta chains were recorded as cytomegalovirus-associated.

This chain connects TRBV4-2 to TRBJ2-2, with 7 bases that match TRBD1. This receptor was taken from a man between 18 and 35 years old in good health and CMV-seropositive. The sequenced material came from PBMCs. CDR3 protein: CASSQGTGGNTGELFF. The CDR3, as DNA: TGTGCCAGCAGCCAAGGGACAGGAGGTAACACCGGGGAGCTGTTTTTT.